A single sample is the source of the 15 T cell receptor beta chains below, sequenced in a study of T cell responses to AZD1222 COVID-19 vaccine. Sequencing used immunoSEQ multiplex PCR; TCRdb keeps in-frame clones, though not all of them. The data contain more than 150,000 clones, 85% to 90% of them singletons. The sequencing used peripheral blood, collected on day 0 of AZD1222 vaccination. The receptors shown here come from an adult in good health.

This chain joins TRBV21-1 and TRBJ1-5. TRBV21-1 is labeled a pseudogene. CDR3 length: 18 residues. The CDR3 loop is CASRPREGGRYSNQPQHF. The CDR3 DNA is TGTGCCAGCAGACCCCGAGAGGGGGGCCGTTATAGCAATCAGCCCCAGCATTTT.

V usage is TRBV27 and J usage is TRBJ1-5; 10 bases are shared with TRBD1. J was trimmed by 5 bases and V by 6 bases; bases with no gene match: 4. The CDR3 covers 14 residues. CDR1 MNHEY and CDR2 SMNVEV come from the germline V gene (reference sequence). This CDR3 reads CASRGTGAYQPQHF. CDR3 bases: TGTGCCAGCAGGGGGACAGGGGCTTATCAGCCCCAGCATTTT.

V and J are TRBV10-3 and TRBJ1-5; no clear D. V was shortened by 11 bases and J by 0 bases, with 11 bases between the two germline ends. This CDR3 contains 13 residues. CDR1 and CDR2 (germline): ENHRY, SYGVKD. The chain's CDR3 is CAAAGNSNQPQHF. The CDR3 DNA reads TGTGCCGCTGCAGGAAATAGCAATCAGCCCCAGCATTTT.

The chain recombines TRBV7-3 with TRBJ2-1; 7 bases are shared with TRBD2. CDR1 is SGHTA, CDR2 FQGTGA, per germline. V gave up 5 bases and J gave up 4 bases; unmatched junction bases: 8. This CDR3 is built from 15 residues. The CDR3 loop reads CASSLGGSGYNEQFF. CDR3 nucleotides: TGTGCCAGCAGCCTAGGCGGGAGCGGTTACAATGAGCAGTTCTTC.

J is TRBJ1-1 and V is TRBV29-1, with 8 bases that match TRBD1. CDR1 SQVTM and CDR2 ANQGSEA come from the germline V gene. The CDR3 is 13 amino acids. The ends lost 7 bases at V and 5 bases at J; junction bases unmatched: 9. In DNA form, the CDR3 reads TGCAGCGCCCACGGACAGGGTTGGACTGAAGCTTTCTTT. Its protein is CSAHGQGWTEAFF.

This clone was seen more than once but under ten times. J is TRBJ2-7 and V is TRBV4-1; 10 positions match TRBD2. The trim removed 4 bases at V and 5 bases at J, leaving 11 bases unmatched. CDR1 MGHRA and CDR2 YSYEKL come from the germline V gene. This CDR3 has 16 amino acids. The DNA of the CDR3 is TGCGCCAGCAGCCTCATACCTAGCGGGAGTATCGACGAGCAGTACTTC. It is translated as CASSLIPSGSIDEQYF.

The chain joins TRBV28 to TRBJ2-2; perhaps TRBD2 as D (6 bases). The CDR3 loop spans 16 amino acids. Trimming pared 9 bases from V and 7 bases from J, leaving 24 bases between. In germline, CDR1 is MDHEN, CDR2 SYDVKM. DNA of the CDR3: TGTGCCAGTTTCCGAAGGGGAGGATCGGGCCACGGGGAGCTGTTTTTT. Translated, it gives CASFRRGGSGHGELFF.

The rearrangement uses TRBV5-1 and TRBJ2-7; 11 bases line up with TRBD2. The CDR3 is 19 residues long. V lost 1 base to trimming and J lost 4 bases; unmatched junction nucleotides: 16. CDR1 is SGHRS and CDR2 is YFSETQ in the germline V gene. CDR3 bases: TGCGCCAGCAGCTTGATAGCGGGGGGGTCTAAGATCCTTTTATACGAGCAGTACTTC. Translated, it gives CASSLIAGGSKILLYEQYF.

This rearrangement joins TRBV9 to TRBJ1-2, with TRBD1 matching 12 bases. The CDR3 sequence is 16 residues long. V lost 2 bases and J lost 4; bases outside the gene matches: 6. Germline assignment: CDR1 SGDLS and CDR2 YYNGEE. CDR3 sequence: CASSVGQGARGYGYTF. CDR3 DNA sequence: TGTGCCAGCAGCGTGGGACAGGGGGCGAGGGGCTATGGCTACACCTTC.

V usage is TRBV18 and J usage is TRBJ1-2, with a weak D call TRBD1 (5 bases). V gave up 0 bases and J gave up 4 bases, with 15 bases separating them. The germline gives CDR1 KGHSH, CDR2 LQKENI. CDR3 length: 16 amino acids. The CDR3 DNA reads TGTGCCAGCTCACCACCCGGGGACCGGATGGGCTATGGCTACACCTTC. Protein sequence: CASSPPGDRMGYGYTF.

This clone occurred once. CDR3 sequence (DNA): TGTGCCAGCAGAGCCCAGGGCAATCAGCCCCAGCATTTT. Residues: CASRAQGNQPQHF. This chain uses TRBV7-2 with TRBJ1-5; D uncertain. This CDR3 region has 13 residues. The germline V and J ends were trimmed by 6 bases and 2 bases, with 8 bases remaining between them. The germline CDR1 and CDR2 sequences are SGHTA and FQGNSA. The full variable domain, completed using reference TRBV7-2 and TRBJ1-5, is GAGVSQSPSNKVTEKGKDVELRCDPISGHTALYWYRQSLGQGLEFLIYFQGNSAPDKSGLPSDRFSAERTGGSVSTLTIQRTQQEDSAVYLCASRAQGNQPQHFGDGTRLSIL.

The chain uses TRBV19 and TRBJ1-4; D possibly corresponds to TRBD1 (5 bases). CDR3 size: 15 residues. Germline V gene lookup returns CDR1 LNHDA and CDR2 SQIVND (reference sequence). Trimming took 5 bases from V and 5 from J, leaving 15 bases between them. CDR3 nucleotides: TGTGCCAGTAGTCCCGGGACTAGAGGCAATGAAAAACTGTTTTTT. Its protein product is CASSPGTRGNEKLFF.

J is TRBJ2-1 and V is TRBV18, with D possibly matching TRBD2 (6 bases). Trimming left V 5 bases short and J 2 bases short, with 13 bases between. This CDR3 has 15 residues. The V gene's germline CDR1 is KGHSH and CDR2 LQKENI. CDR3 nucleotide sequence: TGTGCCAGCTCAGAACCCGGGAGTACCTACAATGAGCAGTTCTTC. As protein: CASSEPGSTYNEQFF.

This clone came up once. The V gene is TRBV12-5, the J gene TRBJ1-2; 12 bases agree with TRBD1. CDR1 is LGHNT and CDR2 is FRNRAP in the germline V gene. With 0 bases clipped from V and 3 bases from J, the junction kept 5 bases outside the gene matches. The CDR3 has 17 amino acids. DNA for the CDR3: TGTGCTAGTGGTTTGGTACTGGGACAGGGGGCCGACTATGGCTACACCTTC. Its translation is CASGLVLGQGADYGYTF.

CDR3: CASSQTGGPYEQYF. Here the CDR3 DNA reads TGTGCCAGCTCGCAAACGGGGGGGCCTTACGAGCAGTACTTC. The chain is built from TRBV18 and TRBJ2-7, with TRBD2 matching over 8 bases. This CDR3 comprises 14 residues. Germline CDR1 KGHSH, CDR2 LQKENI. V gave up 6 bases and J gave up 4 bases; unmatched junction bases: 8.